This TCR beta chain appears in the sequencing data of a study of blood T cell repertoires in COVID-19. Across the study: The origin of the acute and convalescent COVID-19 samples was the United States, Italy and Spain. The cDNA or gDNA used as material had been derived from T cells, B-cell-depleted T cells, or PBMCs.

How the authors handled the data: Using reference gene primer amplification, nucleated cell counts were estimated. Clones were read by immunoSEQ multiplex PCR, and TCRdb kept only the in-frame ones, dropping some. That table supplies the V and J calls and clone size; D and trimming were determined from the DNA. The sample consists of about 140,000 clones, roughly 84% of them appearing once. Patients of the Seattle cohort, enrolled during active infection, were followed longitudinally. CDR3 length equals 17 residues. This clone was seen just once. The clonotype comes from a young man with COVID-19, enrolled during active disease. V and J are TRBV21-1 and TRBJ1-5; the table calls TRBD1, which could not be checked here. TRBV21-1 represents a pseudogene. Specimen: peripheral blood. CDR3 coding DNA: TGTGCCAGCAGCACGTCCGACAGGCACTATAGCAATCAGCCCCAGCATTTT. Protein product: CASSTSDRHYSNQPQHF.